This TCR beta chain was captured by sequencing in a study of blood T cell repertoires in COVID-19. Turning to the study itself: COVID-19 samples, acute and convalescent, were from the United States, Italy and Spain.

Authors' processing steps: Amplification from reference gene primers served as the basis for estimated nucleated cell counts. Sequenced by immunoSEQ multiplex PCR; TCRdb stores in-frame clones only, minus some. That table gives V, J and clone size, and the DNA gave D and trimming. The sample contains 300,000 to 400,000 clones, 70% to 90% of which appear only once. The CDR3 totals 17 residues. Unmatched junction bases numbered 10, after V lost 5 bases and J lost 4 bases. Looked up from germline, CDR1 is MNHEY and CDR2 is SMNVEV (reference sequence). Participants were aged about 18 to 90 years, lived in 24 US areas, and enrolled virtually. Cohorts were assigned according to the clinical history that participants reported.

Sequenced sample: PBMCs or T cells enriched from blood (not recorded which). The sequence was obtained from a woman aged 40 to 50 with acute COVID-19. This chain joins TRBV27 and TRBJ2-1, with 11 bases that match TRBD2. DNA for the CDR3: TGTGCCAGCAGTCCGGATTTAGCGGGAGGGCTTTACAATGAGCAGTTCTTC. Its protein product is CASSPDLAGGLYNEQFF.